The present TCR beta chain was sequenced within a study of graft-versus-host responses after intestinal transplantation. The wider study: Every recipient had anti-thymocyte globulin induction and about three years of tacrolimus plus steroids.

Notes on this clone: Its target is not known.

Using immunoSEQ multiplex PCR, the repertoire was profiled, and TCRdb retains in-frame clones only, with some absent. The table lists more than 90,000 clones, over 85% of them singletons. From germline, CDR1 is LNHDA and CDR2 SQIVND (reference sequence). V lost 4 bases to trimming and J lost 6 bases, with 13 bases between them. The CDR3 totals 13 residues. Whole-study results and caveats: Ileal or blood samples showed some GvH clones first, and such clones were also found in recipient marrow.

This receptor was taken from a human donor who was the organ donor for an intestinal transplant. The rearrangement links TRBV19 to TRBJ2-7; TRBD2 might be the D (6 bases). Sequenced material: unstimulated CD4+ T cells sorted from spleen or lymph node cells, taken before transplant. The CDR3, as DNA: TGTGCCAGTAGTACAGGGTGGGAGGTCGAGCAGTACTTC. Residues: CASSTGWEVEQYF.